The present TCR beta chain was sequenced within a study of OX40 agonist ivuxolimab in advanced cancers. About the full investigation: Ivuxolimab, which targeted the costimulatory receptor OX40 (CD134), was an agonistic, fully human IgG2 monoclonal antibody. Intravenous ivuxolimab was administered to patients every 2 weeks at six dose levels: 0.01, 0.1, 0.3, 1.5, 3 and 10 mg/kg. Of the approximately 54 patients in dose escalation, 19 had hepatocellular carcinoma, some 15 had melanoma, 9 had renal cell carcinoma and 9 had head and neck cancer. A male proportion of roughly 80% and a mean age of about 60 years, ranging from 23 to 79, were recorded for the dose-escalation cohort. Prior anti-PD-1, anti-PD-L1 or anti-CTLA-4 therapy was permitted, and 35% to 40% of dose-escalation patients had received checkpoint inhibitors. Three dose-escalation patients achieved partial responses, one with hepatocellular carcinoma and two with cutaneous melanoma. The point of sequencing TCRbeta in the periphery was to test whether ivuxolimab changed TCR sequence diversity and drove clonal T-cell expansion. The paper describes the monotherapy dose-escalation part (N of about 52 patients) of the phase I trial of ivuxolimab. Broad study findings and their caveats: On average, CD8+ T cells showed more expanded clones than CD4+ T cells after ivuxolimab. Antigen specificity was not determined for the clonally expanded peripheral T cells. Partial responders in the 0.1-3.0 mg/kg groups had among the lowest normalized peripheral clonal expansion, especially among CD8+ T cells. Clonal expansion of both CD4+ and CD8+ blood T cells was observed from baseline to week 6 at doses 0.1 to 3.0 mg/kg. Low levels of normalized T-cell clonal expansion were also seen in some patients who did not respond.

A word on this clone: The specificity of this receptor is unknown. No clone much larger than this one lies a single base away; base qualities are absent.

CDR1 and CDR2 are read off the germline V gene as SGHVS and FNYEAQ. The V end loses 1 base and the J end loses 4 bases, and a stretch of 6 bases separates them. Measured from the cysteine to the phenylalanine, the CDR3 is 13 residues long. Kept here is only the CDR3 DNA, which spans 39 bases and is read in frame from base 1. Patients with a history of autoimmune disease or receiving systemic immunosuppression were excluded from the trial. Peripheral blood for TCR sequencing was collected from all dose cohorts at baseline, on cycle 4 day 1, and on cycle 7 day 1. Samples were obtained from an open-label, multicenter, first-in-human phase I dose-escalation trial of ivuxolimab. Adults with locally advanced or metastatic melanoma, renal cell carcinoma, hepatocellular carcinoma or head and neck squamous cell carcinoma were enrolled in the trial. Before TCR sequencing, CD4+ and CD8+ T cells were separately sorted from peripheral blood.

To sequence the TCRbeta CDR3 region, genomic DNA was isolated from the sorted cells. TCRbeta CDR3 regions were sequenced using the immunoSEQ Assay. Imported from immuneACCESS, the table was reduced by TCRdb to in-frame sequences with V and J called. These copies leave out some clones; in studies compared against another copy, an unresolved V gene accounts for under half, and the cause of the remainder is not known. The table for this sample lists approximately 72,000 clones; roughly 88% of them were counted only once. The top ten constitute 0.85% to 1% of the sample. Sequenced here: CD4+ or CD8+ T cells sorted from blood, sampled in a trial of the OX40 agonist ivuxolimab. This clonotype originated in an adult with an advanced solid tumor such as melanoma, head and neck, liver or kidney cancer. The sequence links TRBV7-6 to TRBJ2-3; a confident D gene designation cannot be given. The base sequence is TGTGCCAGCAGCTTAGGTTGGGCAGATACGCAGTATTTT. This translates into CASSLGWADTQYF.